Sequencing of this T cell receptor (beta chain) was carried out in a study of shared clonotypes between healthy human individuals. Sequencing used immunoSEQ multiplex PCR; TCRdb keeps in-frame clones, though not all of them. The table has around 690,000 clones, 90% seen once. The sequenced material came from memory CD8+ T cells from PBMCs. The subset was: CD45RO+ cells pooled with CCR7-negative TemRA cells. This TCR derives from a man between 18 and 35 years old in good health. Some clones in this sample may be carry-over from other donors' samples.

The CDR3 here is CASSFRGLVTEAFF. The CDR3 region has the DNA TGTGCCAGCAGTTTCAGGGGGCTTGTCACTGAAGCTTTCTTT. The V call is TRBV7-9, the J call TRBJ1-1, with 8 bases aligning to TRBD1. V dropped 6 bases and J dropped 4; count of bases not matched to a gene: 7. Per germline, CDR1 SEHNR and CDR2 FQNEAQ (reference sequence). This CDR3 has 14 amino acids.